These 5 T cell receptor beta chains came from one sample sequenced in a study of blood T cell repertoires in COVID-19. Clones were sequenced by immunoSEQ multiplex PCR, and TCRdb holds only the in-frame ones, with some missing. The profile shows approximately 100,000 clones, approximately 92% of them singletons. Material for sequencing was peripheral blood. All receptors derive from a man aged 50-59 years with active COVID-19.

The V call is TRBV6-4, the J call TRBJ2-3; D unclear. This CDR3 region has 13 residues. Germline lookup yields CDR1 MRHNA and CDR2 SNTAGT. V was shortened by 2 bases and J by 4 bases, with 7 bases between the two germline ends. CDR3 bases: TGTGCCAGCAGTGACGAGAGCGCAGATACGCAGTATTTT. This translates into CASSDESADTQYF.

The chain is built from TRBV28 and TRBJ2-1; TRBD2 matches at 10 bases. The CDR3 totals 15 residues. The germline V gene encodes CDR1 MDHEN and CDR2 SYDVKM. The trim removed 5 bases at V and 0 bases at J, leaving 1 base unmatched. CDR3 in amino acids: CASSRTSGSYNEQFF. CDR3 nucleotides: TGTGCCAGCAGTCGGACTAGCGGCTCCTACAATGAGCAGTTCTTC. Supplemented by reference TRBV28 and TRBJ2-1, the full variable domain reads DVKVTQSSRYLVKRTGEKVFLECVQDMDHENMFWYRQDPGLGLRLIYFSYDVKMKEKGDIPEGYSVSREKKERFSLILESASTNQTSMYLCASSRTSGSYNEQFFGPGTRLTVL.

J is TRBJ2-1 and V is TRBV11-3, with D possibly being TRBD1 (5 bases). V was trimmed by 2 bases and J by 8 bases, leaving 13 bases between them. Germline assignment: CDR1 SGHNT and CDR2 YENEEA. The CDR3 is 14 amino acids. In DNA form, the CDR3 reads TGTGCCAGCAGCTTATATCAACAGGTTGATGAGCAGTTCTTC. Translating gives CASSLYQQVDEQFF.

The DNA for the CDR3 is TGTGCCACCAGTGATTCCTACAGCACTGAAGCTTTCTTT. Amino acid sequence: CATSDSYSTEAFF. The chain is built from TRBV24-1 and TRBJ1-1; no clear D. This CDR3 contains 13 residues. V lost 2 bases to trimming and J lost 4 bases, with 7 bases between them. Germline CDR1 KGHDR, CDR2 SFDVKD.

This clone was counted a few times. The J gene is TRBJ2-7, the V gene TRBV6-6; maybe TRBD2 (5 bases). The CDR3 has 14 amino acids. Germline CDR1 reads MNHNY; CDR2 reads SVGAGI (reference sequence). Trimming pared 6 bases from V and 1 base from J, leaving 13 bases between. CDR3 in DNA: TGTGCCAGCAGACACCGGGGAACTTCCTACGAGCAGTACTTC. This gives the protein CASRHRGTSYEQYF.